Sequencing of this TCR beta chain was carried out in a study of identical twins. MiXCR, run by TCRdb on the 5' RACE reads, gives a single entry per CDR3 protein. The top ten hold approximately 12% of the sample, which has 450,000 or so distinct CDR3 sequences, roughly 18% seen once. Among all donors, each was a healthy Caucasian. Germline CDR1 and CDR2: MNHEY and SMNVEV (reference sequence). The CDR3 runs 15 residues. Trimming removed 6 bases at V and 3 bases at J, with 15 bases between. Worth noting for this clonotype: The antigen remains undetermined.

Study results and caveats: Within cord blood, abundant beta clonotypes carried fewer insertions, but memory repertoires showed no such trend. For out-of-frame beta sequences, excess twin sharing was weaker. Invariant populations such as MAIT and iNKT cells could partly muddle zero-insertion analyses.

This clonotype was sampled from a man aged 45-65 years in good health. This chain connects TRBV27 to TRBJ1-5, with D maybe TRBD1 (5 bases). The sequencing sample was made of naive T cells sorted from blood. The CDR3 reads CASRDGRGDNQPQHF. CDR3 nucleotides: TGTGCCAGCAGGGATGGAAGAGGGGACAATCAGCCCCAGCATTTT.